The 17 T cell receptor beta chains below come from one sample, sequenced in a study of blood T cell repertoires in COVID-19. Profiling relied on immunoSEQ multiplex PCR, and the TCRdb table lists in-frame clones only, not all of them. The sample lists 150,000 to 160,000 clones, over 65% occurring once. Sequencing input: peripheral blood. These receptors all come from a man older than 75 with acute or convalescent COVID-19.

By share, this clone ranks as medium-sized. The gene calls are TRBV9 and TRBJ2-7; maybe TRBD1 (6 bases). The CDR3 is made up of 15 amino acids. V was cut by 3 bases and J by 5 bases, with 18 bases left in between. Germline CDR1 is SGDLS and CDR2 is YYNGEE. The CDR3 protein is CASSGDTQTGNEQYF. In DNA, the CDR3 is TGTGCCAGCAGCGGGGACACTCAAACGGGAAACGAGCAGTACTTC.

This chain uses TRBV11-2 with TRBJ2-3; 8 positions match TRBD2. Germline V gene data show CDR1 as SGHAT and CDR2 as FQNNGV. The CDR3 has 17 residues. V gave up 4 bases and J gave up 2 bases; unmatched junction bases: 11. CDR3 DNA sequence: TGTGCCAGCAGCTCCCGACCTAGCGGGTCTTCCACAGATACGCAGTATTTT. This gives the protein CASSSRPSGSSTDTQYF.

The V call is TRBV25-1, the J call TRBJ2-5; TRBD1 agrees at 9 bases. With 8 bases clipped from V and 5 bases from J, the junction kept 12 bases outside the gene matches. Germline CDR1 reads MGHDK; CDR2 reads SYGVNS. CDR3 length: 15 amino acids. This CDR3 reads CASGSPTGGDETQYF. The CDR3 DNA follows: TGTGCCAGCGGCTCCCCAACAGGGGGCGATGAGACCCAGTACTTC.

In its sample, this clone was seen a few times. The chain recombines TRBV2 with TRBJ1-5, with D possibly being TRBD1 (6 bases). The CDR3 is made up of 14 amino acids. V lost 2 bases and J 7 bases, leaving 12 bases between the germline ends. CDR1 and CDR2 from the germline V gene are SNHLY and FYNNEI. The DNA of the CDR3 is TGTGCCAGCAGTGAAAATCAGGGGAGCCAGCCCCAGCATTTT. Translating it yields CASSENQGSQPQHF.

Turning to this clone: Other DNA sequences of this sample code for an identical CDR3. The chain links TRBV14 to TRBJ1-1; 7 bases agree with TRBD1. The CDR3 is made up of 14 amino acids. CDR1 and CDR2 from the germline V gene are SGHDN and FVKESK. V gave up 3 bases and J gave up 0 bases; unmatched junction bases: 1. CDR3 coding DNA: TGTGCCAGCAGCCAGGGACAGTTGAACACTGAAGCTTTCTTT. Translated, it gives CASSQGQLNTEAFF.

This sequence joins TRBV3-1 (or the pseudogene TRBV3-2) and TRBJ1-1, with D possibly being TRBD1 (6 bases). The V end was cut by 4 bases, the J end by 13 bases, with 19 bases between. This CDR3 has 13 residues. Germline-derived CDR1 and CDR2 are LGHDT and YNNKEL (reference sequence). The CDR3 sequence is CASSLETGRSSFF. Here the CDR3 DNA reads TGTGCCAGCAGCCTGGAGACAGGCCGATCCAGTTTCTTT.

This clone was counted a single time. V and J are TRBV7-2 and TRBJ2-6; D is unclear. V was clipped by 5 bases and J by 7 bases, with 9 bases between them. CDR3 size: 13 residues. CDR1 and CDR2 (germline): SGHTA, FQGNSA. Here the CDR3 reads CASSPTRANVLTF. The CDR3 region has the DNA TGTGCCAGCAGCCCCACACGAGCCAACGTCCTGACTTTC.

This clone showed up just a few times. The chain recombines TRBV5-1 with TRBJ2-3; 7 nucleotides agree with TRBD1. The CDR3 consists of 14 residues. The ends lost 7 bases at V and 3 bases at J; junction bases unmatched: 8. Germline V gene sequence: CDR1 SGHRS, CDR2 YFSETQ. The CDR3 nucleotides are TGCGCCAGCCGATCCTCAGGGGGAACAGATACGCAGTATTTT. Translation gives CASRSSGGTDTQYF. The full variable domain, rest sourced from reference TRBV5-1 and TRBJ2-3, is KAGVTQTPRYLIKTRGQQVTLSCSPISGHRSVSWYQQTPGQGLQFLFEYFSETQRNKGNFPGRFSGRQFSNSRSEMNVSTLELGDSALYLCASRSSGGTDTQYFGPGTRLTVL.

The chain couples TRBV6-5 to TRBJ2-1; D may be TRBD2 (6 bases). Germline CDR1 MNHEY, CDR2 SVGAGI. The ends were cut back, 0 bases at V and 0 bases at J, with 6 bases in the middle. The CDR3 runs to 15 residues. CDR3 sequence reads: CASSYSGGSYNEQFF. The DNA for the CDR3 is TGTGCCAGCAGTTACTCGGGGGGCTCCTACAATGAGCAGTTCTTC.

The CDR3 nucleotides are TGTGCCACCAGTGATAGTCTAGCGATCACAGATACGCAGTATTTT. It encodes CATSDSLAITDTQYF. The chain carries TRBV24-1 and TRBJ2-3; possibly TRBD2 for D (6 bases). Germline V gives CDR1 KGHDR, CDR2 SFDVKD. This CDR3 contains 15 residues. With 3 bases removed from V and 2 bases from J, the gap between germline ends came to 11 bases.

This clone has just one count. The gene calls are TRBV30 and TRBJ2-7; D might be TRBD1 (5 bases). CDR1 GTSNPN and CDR2 SVGIG come from the germline V gene (reference sequence). Trimming took off 3 bases at V and 7 bases at J, with 25 bases between the two ends. CDR3 length: 16 residues. The CDR3: CAWRPQVGAPLKEQYF. CDR3 bases: TGTGCCTGGAGGCCTCAGGTAGGGGCCCCACTCAAGGAGCAGTACTTC.

This clone appeared a few times. The chain carries TRBV18 and TRBJ2-7; D is uncertain. The CDR3 has 16 amino acids. CDR1 and CDR2 from the germline V gene are KGHSH and LQKENI. V lost 0 bases, J lost 4 bases, and 16 bases lay in between. CDR3 in DNA: TGTGCCAGCTCACCACCGCGGTCTGGCCCCAGATACGAGCAGTACTTC. Translation: CASSPPRSGPRYEQYF. The whole variable domain, filled in from reference TRBV18 and TRBJ2-7, reads NAGVMQNPRHLVRRRGQEARLRCSPMKGHSHVYWYRQLPEEGLKFMVYLQKENIIDESGMPKERFSAEFPKEGPSILRIQQVVRGDSAAYFCASSPPRSGPRYEQYFGPGTRLTVT.

This clone was observed a few times. This chain joins TRBV7-6 and TRBJ2-3; D possibly corresponds to TRBD2 (5 bases). Deletions cut 5 bases from V and 3 bases from J, with 21 bases between. The CDR3 extends over 17 amino acids. Germline V gene sequence: CDR1 SGHVS, CDR2 FNYEAQ. The CDR3 region has the DNA TGTGCCAGCAGCCTCCTCGAGTCGGGGATTGGGACAGATACGCAGTATTTT. It codes for CASSLLESGIGTDTQYF.

This chain uses TRBV6-1 with TRBJ1-1, with 8 bases fitting TRBD1. This CDR3 has 14 amino acids. Looked up from germline, CDR1 is MNHNS and CDR2 is SASEGT. Unmatched junction bases numbered 4, after V lost 2 bases and J lost 5 bases. As DNA, the CDR3 is TGTGCCAGCAGTGAAATCAGGGGGCGGACTGAAGCTTTCTTT. Protein sequence: CASSEIRGRTEAFF.

This chain joins TRBV10-3 and TRBJ1-1; D is possibly TRBD1 (6 bases). CDR3 length: 13 residues. Per germline, CDR1 ENHRY and CDR2 SYGVKD. The V and J ends lost 10 bases and 4 bases respectively, with 16 bases between them. CDR3 in DNA: TGTGCCACCGACGGAGAAGGGGGCACTGAAGCTTTCTTT. This sequence encodes CATDGEGGTEAFF.

The chain uses TRBV19 and TRBJ1-2, with a tentative D call TRBD1 (6 bases). Trimming took 7 bases from V and 4 from J, leaving 16 bases between them. CDR3 size: 14 residues. Germline lookup yields CDR1 LNHDA and CDR2 SQIVND (reference sequence). Here the CDR3 reads CASNPGGGLYGYTF. The CDR3 DNA sequence: TGTGCCAGTAACCCCGGGGGGGGGCTCTATGGCTACACCTTC.

The chain links TRBV5-4 to TRBJ2-1; 11 nucleotides line up with TRBD2. The trim removed 3 bases at V and 2 bases at J, leaving 4 bases unmatched. The germline gives CDR1 SGHNT, CDR2 YYREEE (reference sequence). The length of the CDR3 is 16 residues. The chain's CDR3 is CASSSGGLAAYNEQFF. In DNA, the CDR3 is TGTGCCAGCAGCTCTGGGGGACTAGCGGCCTACAATGAGCAGTTCTTC.